The clone carrying this T cell receptor beta chain was seen once. Its antigen is not known. This entry comes from a study of PD-1 blockade in classical Hodgkin lymphoma. General study points: Healthy donors were reported to have higher baseline TCR diversity than newly diagnosed patients. Some patients began nivolumab under 1 year after ASCT. These patients were excluded from later analyses.

Sequencing used immunoSEQ multiplex PCR; TCRdb keeps in-frame clones, though not all of them. This table holds about 19,000 clones, about 87% found once. Time point indicated: cycle 4 day 1 (C4D1), after around six weeks of nivolumab. The patients all showed relapse after autologous stem cell transplantation, while their brentuximab vedotin exposure varied. Investigators obtained CD8+ T cells from thawed PBMCs by magnetic negative selection. The sample was CD8+ T cells from blood, taken before the fourth cycle of nivolumab. The source of this sequence is a human donor with classical Hodgkin lymphoma.

CDR3 loop: CATSAGLAGKSYEQYF. The CDR3 DNA is TGTGCCACTTCCGCGGGACTAGCGGGAAAGTCCTACGAGCAGTACTTC. The chain has TRBV27 and TRBJ2-7, with TRBD2 matching 13 bases. J lost 1 base, V lost 10 bases, and 10 bases had no gene match. CDR3 size: 16 residues. CDR1 and CDR2 from the germline V gene are MNHEY and SMNVEV (reference sequence).